Listed below are T cell receptor beta chains from one sample, sequenced in a study of blood T cell repertoires in COVID-19. The table came from immunoSEQ multiplex PCR; TCRdb's copy has only in-frame clones and leaves some out. The sample includes some 250,000 clones, approximately 83% of them seen just once. The sequenced sample consisted of PBMCs or T cells enriched from blood (not recorded which). Receptors were obtained from a middle-aged woman with acute COVID-19. The CDR3 runs from the conserved cysteine through the conserved F or W. A D gene is named only where the DNA matches it firmly. Only some rows state a clone size, as once, few, many or a class for expanded clones.

V gene: TRBV5-1
D gene: .
clone size: .
J gene: TRBJ1-2
CDR3 DNA: TGCGCCAGCAGCTTGGGGCAGGGAAACGGCTACACCTTC
CDR3 protein: CASSLGQGNGYTF

V gene: TRBV14
D gene: .
clone size: .
J gene: TRBJ2-7
CDR3 DNA: TGTGCCAGCAGCCAAAGCCCGACTAGACACTACGAGCAGTACTTC
CDR3 protein: CASSQSPTRHYEQYF

V gene: TRBV2
D gene: .
clone size: .
J gene: TRBJ2-1
CDR3 DNA: TGTGCCAGCAGTCCTGACAGTCACAATGAGCAGTTCTTC
CDR3 protein: CASSPDSHNEQFF

V gene: TRBV7-3
D gene: .
clone size: .
J gene: TRBJ1-1
CDR3 DNA: TGTGCCAGCAGCTTAACCTCGTCAGGGAAGATGAACACTGAAGCTTTCTTT
CDR3 protein: CASSLTSSGKMNTEAFF

V gene: TRBV12-3/TRBV12-4
D gene: .
clone size: .
J gene: TRBJ2-5
CDR3 DNA: TGTGCCAGCAGCCGCGACACGCTAGAGACCCAGTACTTC
CDR3 protein: CASSRDTLETQYF

V gene: TRBV15
D gene: .
clone size: .
J gene: TRBJ2-3
CDR3 DNA: TGTGCCACCAGCAGAGTTGAGGGCACAGATACGCAGTATTTT
CDR3 protein: CATSRVEGTDTQYF

V gene: TRBV4-2
D gene: TRBD2
clone size: .
J gene: TRBJ2-1
CDR3 DNA: TGTGCCAGCAGAGCCGGGACTAGATCCTACAATGAGCAGTTCTTC
CDR3 protein: CASRAGTRSYNEQFF

V gene: TRBV19
D gene: TRBD1
clone size: .
J gene: TRBJ1-2
CDR3 DNA: TGTGCCAGTAGTATACGGGACAGGGTTCATGGCTACACCTTC
CDR3 protein: CASSIRDRVHGYTF

V gene: TRBV6-5
D gene: .
clone size: once
J gene: TRBJ2-5
CDR3 DNA: TGTGCCAGCAGTTCGACCGGGACTCTAGAGACCCAGTACTTC
CDR3 protein: CASSSTGTLETQYF

V gene: TRBV11-3
D gene: TRBD1
clone size: .
J gene: TRBJ2-3
CDR3 DNA: TGTGCCAGCAGCTTTGGGGACAGGGGTAAAGATACGCAGTATTTT
CDR3 protein: CASSFGDRGKDTQYF

V gene: TRBV27
D gene: .
clone size: .
J gene: TRBJ1-1
CDR3 DNA: TGTGCCAGCAGTTTCGTGAGGGCCTTGGGCACTGAAGCTTTCTTT
CDR3 protein: CASSFVRALGTEAFF

V gene: TRBV27
D gene: TRBD1
clone size: .
J gene: TRBJ1-1
CDR3 DNA: TGTGCCAGCAGTTTACAGGACAGGGGGACTGAAGCTTTCTTT
CDR3 protein: CASSLQDRGTEAFF

V gene: TRBV4-1
D gene: TRBD1
clone size: once
J gene: TRBJ1-6
CDR3 DNA: TGCGCCAGCAGCCAAGTTCCGGGACAGGATAATTCACCCCTCCACTTT
CDR3 protein: CASSQVPGQDNSPLHF

V gene: TRBV5-8
D gene: .
clone size: few
J gene: TRBJ1-6
CDR3 DNA: TGTGCCAGCAGCTTTTCGGTAAATTCACCCCTCCACTTT
CDR3 protein: CASSFSVNSPLHF

V gene: TRBV19
D gene: .
clone size: .
J gene: TRBJ1-3
CDR3 DNA: TGTGCCAGTAGTATACCAAGGACAGTATCTCCAGGAAACACCATATATTTT
CDR3 protein: CASSIPRTVSPGNTIYF

V gene: TRBV6-5
D gene: .
clone size: .
J gene: TRBJ2-7
CDR3 DNA: TGTGCCAGCAGTAAAAACACGGAGGCCTACGAGCAGTACTTC
CDR3 protein: CASSKNTEAYEQYF

V gene: TRBV14
D gene: .
clone size: .
J gene: TRBJ1-2
CDR3 DNA: TGTGCCAGCAGCCAAGATTGGTCGGACTTCGGCTACACCTTC
CDR3 protein: CASSQDWSDFGYTF

V gene: TRBV2
D gene: .
clone size: few
J gene: TRBJ1-3
CDR3 DNA: TGTGCCAGCAGAGCACCGGGACTCTCTGGAAACACCATATATTTT
CDR3 protein: CASRAPGLSGNTIYF

V gene: TRBV6-6
D gene: TRBD2
clone size: .
J gene: TRBJ2-1
CDR3 DNA: TGTGCCACGGGAGGGAGGGCCTACAATGAGCAGTTCTTC
CDR3 protein: CATGGRAYNEQFF

V gene: TRBV19
D gene: .
clone size: .
J gene: TRBJ1-5
CDR3 DNA: TGTGCCAGTAGTATGGTAGCGAATCAGCCCCAGCATTTT
CDR3 protein: CASSMVANQPQHF

V gene: TRBV2
D gene: TRBD2
clone size: .
J gene: TRBJ2-2
CDR3 DNA: TGTGCCAGCAGTGATAGGCGGGAGCGGTACACCGGGGAGCTGTTTTTT
CDR3 protein: CASSDRRERYTGELFF

V gene: TRBV11-2
D gene: TRBD2
clone size: once
J gene: TRBJ2-7
CDR3 DNA: TGTGCCAGCAGCTTACAGCGGGAGTCCTACGAGCAGTACTTC
CDR3 protein: CASSLQRESYEQYF

V gene: TRBV11-3
D gene: TRBD1
clone size: .
J gene: TRBJ1-1
CDR3 DNA: TGTGCCAGCAGCTCCGGGACAGGGTGGGCGAACACTGAAGCTTTCTTT
CDR3 protein: CASSSGTGWANTEAFF

V gene: TRBV6-1
D gene: .
clone size: .
J gene: TRBJ2-1
CDR3 DNA: TGTGCCAGCAGTGAAAGGCGGCAGGGAGGAGAGTTCTTC
CDR3 protein: CASSERRQGGEFF

V gene: TRBV7-3
D gene: TRBD2
clone size: .
J gene: TRBJ2-2
CDR3 DNA: TGTGCCAGCAGCCCCACCGGCGGGAGGGCCCCGGAGCTGTTTTTT
CDR3 protein: CASSPTGGRAPELFF

V gene: TRBV14
D gene: TRBD2
clone size: .
J gene: TRBJ2-7
CDR3 DNA: TGTGCCAGCAGCCCCCGGGGAGGGTGGCCAAGTAGATTC
CDR3 protein: CASSPRGGWPSRF

V gene: TRBV7-3
D gene: .
clone size: .
J gene: TRBJ2-5
CDR3 DNA: TGTGCCAGCAGCTTATCACCCGGGGAGACCCAGTACTTC
CDR3 protein: CASSLSPGETQYF

V gene: TRBV3-1/TRBV3-2
D gene: TRBD1
clone size: .
J gene: TRBJ2-7
CDR3 DNA: TGTGCCAGCAGCCAAGGGACAGGCTCCTACGAGCAGTACTTC
CDR3 protein: CASSQGTGSYEQYF

V gene: TRBV19
D gene: .
clone size: few
J gene: TRBJ2-3
CDR3 DNA: TGTGCCAGTACGACGGGAGTAGGAGATACGCAGTATTTT
CDR3 protein: CASTTGVGDTQYF

V gene: TRBV7-8
D gene: TRBD2
clone size: .
J gene: TRBJ2-7
CDR3 DNA: TGTGCCAGCAGCCCGGGACTAGCGAGAGTCTACGAGCAGTACTTC
CDR3 protein: CASSPGLARVYEQYF

V gene: TRBV2
D gene: .
clone size: .
J gene: TRBJ1-2
CDR3 DNA: TGTGCCAGCAGTCCAGGGATCACCTATGGCTACACCTTC
CDR3 protein: CASSPGITYGYTF

V gene: TRBV27
D gene: .
clone size: .
J gene: TRBJ2-1
CDR3 DNA: TGTGCCAGCAGTTTAAGAGTGCTCTACAATGAGCAGTTCTTC
CDR3 protein: CASSLRVLYNEQFF

V gene: TRBV19
D gene: TRBD1
clone size: .
J gene: TRBJ1-1
CDR3 DNA: TGTGCCAGTAGGTCCCCGGACAGGGGACCTGAAGCTTTCTTT
CDR3 protein: CASRSPDRGPEAFF

V gene: TRBV7-9
D gene: TRBD2
clone size: .
J gene: TRBJ2-3
CDR3 DNA: TGTGCCAGCAGACGGGTTTCCGGGACTAGCGGGAGATCCACAGATACGCAGTATTTT
CDR3 protein: CASRRVSGTSGRSTDTQYF

V gene: TRBV5-8
D gene: .
clone size: .
J gene: TRBJ1-1
CDR3 DNA: TGTGCCAGCAGCTTGGTCCGGACTGGTGAAGCTTTCTTT
CDR3 protein: CASSLVRTGEAFF

V gene: TRBV4-1
D gene: .
clone size: .
J gene: TRBJ2-4
CDR3 DNA: TGCGCCAGCAGCCAAGGCCGGGAACTAGCCAAAAACATTCAGTACTTC
CDR3 protein: CASSQGRELAKNIQYF

V gene: TRBV7-8
D gene: .
clone size: once
J gene: TRBJ2-3
CDR3 DNA: TGTGCCAGCAGCTTAGTGCTAAGGGGGGATACGCAGTATTTT
CDR3 protein: CASSLVLRGDTQYF

V gene: TRBV29-1
D gene: TRBD2
clone size: .
J gene: TRBJ2-3
CDR3 DNA: TGCAGCGTTGGAGGGACTAGCGGGAGAGCCACCGCAGATACGCAGTATTTT
CDR3 protein: CSVGGTSGRATADTQYF

V gene: TRBV5-1
D gene: .
clone size: .
J gene: TRBJ2-1
CDR3 DNA: TGCGCCAGCAGCTTGGAAGATTTAGAGAATGAGCAGTTCTTC
CDR3 protein: CASSLEDLENEQFF

V gene: TRBV7-9
D gene: TRBD1
clone size: .
J gene: TRBJ2-7
CDR3 DNA: TGTGCCAGCAGCCCGACAGGGCGTGACTACGAGCAGTACTTC
CDR3 protein: CASSPTGRDYEQYF

V gene: TRBV20-1
D gene: .
clone size: once
J gene: TRBJ1-2
CDR3 DNA: TGCAGTGCTAGTTTCCGGGGGTCTGGATATGGCTACACCTTC
CDR3 protein: CSASFRGSGYGYTF